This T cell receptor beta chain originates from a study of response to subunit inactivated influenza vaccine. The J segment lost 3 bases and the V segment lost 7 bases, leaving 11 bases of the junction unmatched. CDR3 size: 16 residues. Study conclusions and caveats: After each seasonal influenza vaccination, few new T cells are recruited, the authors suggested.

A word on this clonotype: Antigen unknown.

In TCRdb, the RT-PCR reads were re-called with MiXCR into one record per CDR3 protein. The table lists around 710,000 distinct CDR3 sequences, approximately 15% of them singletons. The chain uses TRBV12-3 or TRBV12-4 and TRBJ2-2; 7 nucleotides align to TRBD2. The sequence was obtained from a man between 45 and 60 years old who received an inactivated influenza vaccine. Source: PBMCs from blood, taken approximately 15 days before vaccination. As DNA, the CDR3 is TGTGCCAGCACCCCGTCGCCTAGCGGAGACACCGGGGAGCTGTTTTTT. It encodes CASTPSPSGDTGELFF.